The 28 T cell receptor beta chains below all came from one sample that was sequenced in a study of blood T cell repertoires in COVID-19. Sequencing used immunoSEQ multiplex PCR; TCRdb keeps in-frame clones, though not all of them. Of approximately 350,000 clones listed, 89% are singletons. The sequenced sample was peripheral blood. Every receptor here comes from a man in his forties with acute or convalescent COVID-19.

The V and J genes are TRBV7-9 and TRBJ2-5; perhaps TRBD2 as D (5 bases). This CDR3 has 14 amino acids. Trimming took 6 bases from V and 3 from J, leaving 14 bases between them. CDR1 is SEHNR, CDR2 FQNEAQ, per germline (reference sequence). CDR3 nucleotide sequence: TGTGCCAGCAGGACGAACGGGGTGGAAGAGACCCAGTACTTC. It specifies CASRTNGVEETQYF.

The V and J genes are TRBV7-9 and TRBJ2-1, with TRBD1 as a possible D gene (6 bases). CDR3 length: 15 residues. Germline CDR1 SEHNR, CDR2 FQNEAQ (reference sequence). Trimming removed 5 bases at V and 7 bases at J, with 18 bases between. For the CDR3, the DNA is TGTGCCAGCAGCCCCCCCAGGGGATTCTGGAATGAGCAGTTCTTC. Protein product: CASSPPRGFWNEQFF.

The rearrangement uses TRBV5-4 and TRBJ1-1; D remains ambiguous. CDR3 length equals 12 residues. V was cut by 3 bases and J by 7 bases, with 10 bases left in between. Looked up from germline, CDR1 is SGHNT and CDR2 is YYREEE (reference sequence). CDR3 coding DNA: TGTGCCAGCAGCTCCGACGGGGATGAAGCTTTCTTT. Protein product: CASSSDGDEAFF.

The rearrangement links TRBV27 to TRBJ1-2; TRBD1 matches 8 bases. J gave up 4 bases and V 5 bases, and 21 bases lay outside the gene matches. Germline CDR1 MNHEY, CDR2 SMNVEV (reference sequence). CDR3 size: 19 residues. Here the CDR3 DNA reads TGTGCCAGCAGTCCCCTGTGGGACAGGCTTCCTTCGCCCCTCTATGGCTACACCTTC. The encoded protein is CASSPLWDRLPSPLYGYTF.

The chain recombines TRBV28 with TRBJ2-1, with TRBD1 matching 8 bases. The CDR3 is 17 residues long. The J segment lost 4 bases and the V segment lost 1 base, leaving 9 bases of the junction unmatched. CDR1 is MDHEN and CDR2 is SYDVKM in the germline V gene. The chain's CDR3 is CASSLLVGQGDYNEQFF. The CDR3 DNA reads as TGTGCCAGCAGTTTATTGGTAGGACAGGGAGATTACAATGAGCAGTTCTTC.

The V call is TRBV7-3, the J call TRBJ2-2; a weak D match, TRBD1 (6 bases). Germline CDR1 and CDR2: SGHTA and FQGTGA. The CDR3 is 19 residues long. The V gene lost 1 base and the J gene lost 0 bases, with 18 bases spanning the gap. The CDR3 DNA sequence: TGTGCCAGCAGCTTAAGGGTACAGGGCCCCCTGACGAACACCGGGGAGCTGTTTTTT. Translated: CASSLRVQGPLTNTGELFF.

J is TRBJ2-3 and V is TRBV24-1; D is perhaps TRBD2 (7 bases). V shed 6 bases and J shed 6 bases, with 15 bases lying between them. Per the germline V gene, CDR1 is KGHDR and CDR2 is SFDVKD. The CDR3 is made up of 14 amino acids. The CDR3 nucleotides are TGTGCCACCAGTAGGGGGGGCAGTTCGGATACGCAGTATTTT. Translation gives CATSRGGSSDTQYF.

V and J are TRBV9 and TRBJ2-3, with TRBD2 as a possible D gene (5 bases). This CDR3 comprises 12 residues. V lost 3 bases, J lost 7 bases, and 9 bases lay in between. CDR1 is SGDLS and CDR2 is YYNGEE in the germline V gene. The CDR3 loop is CASSDTRNTQYF. The CDR3 DNA is TGTGCCAGCAGCGACACTAGAAATACGCAGTATTTT.

The V call is TRBV5-4, the J call TRBJ2-6, with 7 bases that match TRBD1. V lost 4 bases, J lost 4 bases, and 17 bases stayed unmatched. Germline lookup yields CDR1 SGHNT and CDR2 YYREEE (reference sequence). This CDR3 spans 19 amino acids. CDR3 sequence: CASSKPGQKTMAGANVLTF. The CDR3 coding sequence is TGTGCCAGCAGCAAACCGGGACAGAAAACAATGGCAGGGGCCAACGTCCTGACTTTC. The variable domain in full, with the rest retrieved from reference TRBV5-4 and TRBJ2-6, is ETGVTQSPTHLIKTRGQQVTLRCSSQSGHNTVSWYQQALGQGPQFIFQYYREEENGRGNFPPRFSGLQFPNYSSELNVNALELDDSALYLCASSKPGQKTMAGANVLTFGAGSRLTVL.

V gene TRBV11-2 combines with J gene TRBJ2-7; 7 nucleotides align to TRBD1. The CDR3 extends over 13 amino acids. Germline CDR1 is SGHAT and CDR2 is FQNNGV. Trimming at V came to 6 bases and at J to 5 bases, leaving 7 bases not matched to a gene. For the CDR3, the DNA is TGTGCCAGCAGTCGACAGGGTGGGGACGAGCAGTACTTC. Translating it yields CASSRQGGDEQYF.

The genes are TRBV6-5 and TRBJ1-4, with a weak D call TRBD1 (5 bases). The CDR3 sequence is 13 residues long. Germline values: CDR1 MNHEY, CDR2 SVGAGI. The V gene lost 6 bases and the J gene lost 8 bases, with 13 bases spanning the gap. This chain's CDR3 is CASRQTGNEKLFF. The CDR3 region has the DNA TGTGCCAGCAGGCAAACAGGAAACGAAAAACTGTTTTTT.

This clone was seen once. The rearrangement uses TRBV7-2 and TRBJ1-6; 9 bases fit TRBD1. This CDR3 has 17 residues. The trim removed 1 base at V and 5 bases at J, leaving 6 bases unmatched. From germline, CDR1 is SGHTA and CDR2 FQGNSA. CDR3 loop: CASSLVITGGNNSPLHF. CDR3 coding DNA: TGTGCCAGCAGCTTAGTTATTACAGGGGGCAATAATTCACCCCTCCACTTT.

The chain employs TRBV9 and TRBJ2-2, with 9 bases identical to TRBD1. The CDR3 is 15 residues long. Germline V lookup: CDR1 SGDLS, CDR2 YYNGEE. The trim removed 2 bases at V and 6 bases at J, leaving 5 bases unmatched. The DNA for the CDR3 is TGTGCCAGCAGCGTTCCCGGGACAGGGTCCGGGGAGCTGTTTTTT. Translated, it gives CASSVPGTGSGELFF.

The chain carries TRBV28 and TRBJ2-1; 8 nucleotides agree with TRBD1. CDR1 MDHEN and CDR2 SYDVKM come from the germline V gene. V lost 6 bases and J lost 6; bases outside the gene matches: 31. The CDR3 sequence is 22 residues long. The CDR3 DNA sequence: TGTGCCAGCAGGGGGGTACCACTGGGGGACAGGACCGACCTTAATTACCGCAATGAGCAGTTCTTC. It translates to CASRGVPLGDRTDLNYRNEQFF. The full variable domain, completed using reference TRBV28 and TRBJ2-1, is DVKVTQSSRYLVKRTGEKVFLECVQDMDHENMFWYRQDPGLGLRLIYFSYDVKMKEKGDIPEGYSVSREKKERFSLILESASTNQTSMYLCASRGVPLGDRTDLNYRNEQFFGPGTRLTVL.

The chain joins TRBV7-2 to TRBJ1-2, with D hard to call. Germline CDR1 is SGHTA and CDR2 is FQGNSA. This CDR3 is 16 amino acids long. V shed 1 base and J shed 4 bases, with 16 bases lying between them. The CDR3 spells CASSLEQARSSYGYTF. DNA of the CDR3: TGTGCCAGCAGCTTAGAACAAGCCCGGTCTAGCTATGGCTACACCTTC.

This rearrangement joins TRBV7-8 to TRBJ1-5, with TRBD1 identical over 9 bases. Unmatched junction bases numbered 4, after V lost 5 bases and J lost 8 bases. The CDR3 has 13 residues. Germline V CDR1 and CDR2: SGHVS, FQNEAQ. The CDR3 spells CASSLRTGEPQHF. The CDR3 DNA sequence: TGTGCCAGCAGCCTTAGGACAGGGGAGCCCCAGCATTTT.

The V call is TRBV19, the J call TRBJ1-5; 8 bases map to TRBD1. The ends lost 6 bases at V and 2 bases at J; junction bases unmatched: 9. The CDR3 sequence is 16 residues long. Germline lookup yields CDR1 LNHDA and CDR2 SQIVND (reference sequence). CDR3 residues: CASSLTQGVGNQPQHF. As DNA, the CDR3 is TGTGCCAGTAGCCTAACACAGGGGGTTGGCAATCAGCCCCAGCATTTT.

The chain carries TRBV25-1 and TRBJ1-5; D is perhaps TRBD1 (6 bases). The CDR3 consists of 15 residues. Trimming cost V 2 bases and J 4 bases, with 12 bases left between them. Germline V gene sequence: CDR1 MGHDK, CDR2 SYGVNS. The CDR3: CASSEPGEGNQPQHF. CDR3 bases: TGTGCCAGCAGTGAACCAGGGGAAGGGAATCAGCCCCAGCATTTT.

The chain employs TRBV5-1 and TRBJ2-1; 8 bases are shared with TRBD1. V was clipped by 0 bases and J by 8 bases; unmatched bases: 4. Germline assignment: CDR1 SGHRS and CDR2 YFSETQ. The length of the CDR3 is 14 residues. CDR3 sequence: CASSLGTGRDEQFF. CDR3 nucleotides: TGCGCCAGCAGCTTGGGGACAGGGCGCGATGAGCAGTTCTTC.

Comment on this clone: Other DNA sequences within the sample encode an identical CDR3. This chain joins TRBV18 and TRBJ2-7, with D uncertain. This CDR3 is 12 amino acids long. Trimming removed 3 bases at V and 2 bases at J, with 5 bases between. CDR1 is KGHSH and CDR2 is LQKENI in the germline V gene. The CDR3 loop is CASSPSPYEQYF. As DNA, the CDR3 is TGTGCCAGCTCACCCAGTCCCTACGAGCAGTACTTC.

This clone has a single count. The chain joins TRBV27 to TRBJ1-1, with D perhaps matching TRBD1 (6 bases). The CDR3 has 13 residues. The V end lost 5 bases, the J end lost 6 bases, and 13 bases lay between the germline ends. Germline CDR1 reads MNHEY; CDR2 reads SMNVEV (reference sequence). In DNA form, the CDR3 reads TGTGCCAGCAGTCCCTACAGGGTTTCTGAAGCTTTCTTT. This translates into CASSPYRVSEAFF.

The gene calls are TRBV7-3 and TRBJ2-3; tentative D call: TRBD2 (6 bases). Germline assignment: CDR1 SGHTA and CDR2 FQGTGA. CDR3 length: 13 residues. With 4 bases removed from V and 4 bases from J, the gap between germline ends came to 9 bases. This CDR3 is CASSYGSPDTQYF. The CDR3 DNA sequence: TGTGCCAGCAGCTACGGGAGCCCAGATACGCAGTATTTT. Filled out from reference TRBV7-3 and TRBJ2-3, the complete variable domain reads GAGVSQTPSNKVTEKGKYVELRCDPISGHTALYWYRQSLGQGPEFLIYFQGTGAADDSGLPNDRFFAVRPEGSVSTLKIQRTERGDSAVYLCASSYGSPDTQYFGPGTRLTVL.

This chain joins TRBV7-3 and TRBJ2-1; 12 bases agree with TRBD1. CDR3 length: 16 residues. Germline assignment: CDR1 SGHTA and CDR2 FQGTGA. The V gene end was trimmed by 5 bases and the J gene end by 7 bases; junction bases not matched to a gene: 9. The CDR3 reads CASSPPGQGAGNEQFF. The CDR3 coding sequence is TGTGCCAGCAGCCCCCCGGGACAGGGGGCTGGGAATGAGCAGTTCTTC.

In this sample, this clone turned up once. The genes are TRBV27 and TRBJ1-5; the D gene is possibly TRBD1 (5 bases). Trimming took off 3 bases at V and 7 bases at J, with 13 bases between the two ends. Looked up from germline, CDR1 is MNHEY and CDR2 is SMNVEV (reference sequence). CDR3 size: 14 residues. CDR3 sequence: CASSFQGSGQPQHF. In DNA, the CDR3 is TGTGCCAGCAGTTTTCAGGGTTCAGGACAGCCCCAGCATTTT.

The chain recombines TRBV9 with TRBJ1-2; 9 bases are shared with TRBD1. Unmatched junction bases numbered 5, after V lost 0 bases and J lost 2 bases. From germline, CDR1 is SGDLS and CDR2 YYNGEE. The CDR3 has 16 residues. The CDR3: CASSVAPGQGNYGYTF. The CDR3 DNA follows: TGTGCCAGCAGCGTAGCTCCCGGACAGGGGAACTATGGCTACACCTTC.

V and J are TRBV18 and TRBJ1-5; perhaps TRBD1 as D (5 bases). Trimming stripped 9 bases from V and 2 bases from J, with 14 bases between. Per germline, CDR1 KGHSH and CDR2 LQKENI. This CDR3 comprises 14 residues. The CDR3: CASSAGGRNQPQHF. DNA of the CDR3: TGTGCCAGTTCAGCGGGGGGACGCAATCAGCCCCAGCATTTT.

CDR3 protein: CASSYRGVLYGYTF. DNA of the CDR3: TGTGCCAGCAGTTACAGGGGTGTCCTCTATGGCTACACCTTC. The V and J genes are TRBV28 and TRBJ1-2, with TRBD1 matching over 7 bases. CDR3 length: 14 residues. CDR1 and CDR2 (germline): MDHEN, SYDVKM. The V gene end was trimmed by 4 bases and the J gene end by 4 bases; junction bases not matched to a gene: 6.

The chain couples TRBV30 to TRBJ1-5; tentatively, D is TRBD1 (6 bases). Between the trimmed V and J ends, which lost 0 bases and 3 bases, there was a span of 12 bases. In germline, CDR1 is GTSNPN, CDR2 SVGIG (reference sequence). This CDR3 is built from 15 residues. CDR3 DNA: TGTGCCTGGAGTGTACGAGGGGGACACAATCAGCCCCAGCATTTT. Translated: CAWSVRGGHNQPQHF.